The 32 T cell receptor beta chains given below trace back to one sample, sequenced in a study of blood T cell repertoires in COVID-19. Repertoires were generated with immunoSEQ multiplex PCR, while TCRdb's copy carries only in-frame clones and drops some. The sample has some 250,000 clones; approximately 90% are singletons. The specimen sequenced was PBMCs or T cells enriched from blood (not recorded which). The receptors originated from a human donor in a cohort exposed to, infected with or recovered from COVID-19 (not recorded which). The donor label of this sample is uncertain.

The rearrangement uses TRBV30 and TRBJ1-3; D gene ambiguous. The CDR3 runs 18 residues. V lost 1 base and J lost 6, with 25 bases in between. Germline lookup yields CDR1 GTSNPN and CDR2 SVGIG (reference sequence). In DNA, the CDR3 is TGTGCCTGGAGTGCGACCGCCACTAGCCGCCGGAAAAAAAACACCATATATTTT. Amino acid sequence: CAWSATATSRRKKNTIYF.

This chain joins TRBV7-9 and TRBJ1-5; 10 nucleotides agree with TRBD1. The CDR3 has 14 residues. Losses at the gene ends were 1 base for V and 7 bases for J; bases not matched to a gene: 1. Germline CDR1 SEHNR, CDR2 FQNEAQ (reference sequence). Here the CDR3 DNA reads TGTGCCAGCAGCTTAGGGGGACAGGGGCAGCCCCAGCATTTT. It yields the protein CASSLGGQGQPQHF.

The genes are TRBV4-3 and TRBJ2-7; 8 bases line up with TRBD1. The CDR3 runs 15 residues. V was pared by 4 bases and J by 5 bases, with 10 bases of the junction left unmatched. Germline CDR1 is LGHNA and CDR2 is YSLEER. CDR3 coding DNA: TGCGCCAGCAGCCGACAAACAGGGGGACAAAACGAGCAGTACTTC. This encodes CASSRQTGGQNEQYF.

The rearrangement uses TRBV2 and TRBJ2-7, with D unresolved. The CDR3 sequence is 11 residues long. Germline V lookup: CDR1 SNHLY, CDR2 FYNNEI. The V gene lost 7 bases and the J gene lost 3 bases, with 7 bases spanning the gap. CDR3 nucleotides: TGTGCCAGCAACGCAGTCTACGAGCAGTACTTC. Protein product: CASNAVYEQYF.

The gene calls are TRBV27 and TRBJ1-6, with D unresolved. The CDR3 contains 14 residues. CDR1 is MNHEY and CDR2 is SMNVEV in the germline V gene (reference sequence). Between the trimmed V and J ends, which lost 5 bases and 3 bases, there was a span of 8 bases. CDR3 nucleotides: TGTGCCAGCAGTGCCGATAGCTATAATTCACCCCTCCACTTT. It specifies CASSADSYNSPLHF.

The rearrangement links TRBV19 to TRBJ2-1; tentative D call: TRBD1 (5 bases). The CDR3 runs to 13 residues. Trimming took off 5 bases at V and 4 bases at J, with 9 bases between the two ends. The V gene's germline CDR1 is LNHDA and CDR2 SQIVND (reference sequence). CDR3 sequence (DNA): TGTGCCAGTAGTCTGACAGATTACAATGAGCAGTTCTTC. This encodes CASSLTDYNEQFF. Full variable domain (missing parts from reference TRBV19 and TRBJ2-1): DGGITQSPKYLFRKEGQNVTLSCEQNLNHDAMYWYRQDPGQGLRLIYYSQIVNDFQKGDIAEGYSVSREKKESFPLTVTSAQKNPTAFYLCASSLTDYNEQFFGPGTRLTVL.

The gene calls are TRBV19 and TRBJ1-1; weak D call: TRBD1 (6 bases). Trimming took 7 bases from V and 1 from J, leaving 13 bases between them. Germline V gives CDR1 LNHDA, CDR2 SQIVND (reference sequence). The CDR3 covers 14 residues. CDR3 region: CASTQGEGNTEAFF. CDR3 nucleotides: TGTGCCAGTACACAGGGCGAGGGGAACACTGAAGCTTTCTTT. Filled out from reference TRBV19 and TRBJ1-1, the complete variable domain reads DGGITQSPKYLFRKEGQNVTLSCEQNLNHDAMYWYRQDPGQGLRLIYYSQIVNDFQKGDIAEGYSVSREKKESFPLTVTSAQKNPTAFYLCASTQGEGNTEAFFGQGTRLTVV.

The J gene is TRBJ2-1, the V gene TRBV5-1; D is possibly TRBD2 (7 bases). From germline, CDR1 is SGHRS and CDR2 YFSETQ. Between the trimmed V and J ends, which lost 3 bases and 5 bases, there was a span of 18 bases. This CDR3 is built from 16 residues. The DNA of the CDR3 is TGCGCCAGCAGCTATTACGCGGGGGCCGAAGACAATGAGCAGTTCTTC. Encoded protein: CASSYYAGAEDNEQFF.

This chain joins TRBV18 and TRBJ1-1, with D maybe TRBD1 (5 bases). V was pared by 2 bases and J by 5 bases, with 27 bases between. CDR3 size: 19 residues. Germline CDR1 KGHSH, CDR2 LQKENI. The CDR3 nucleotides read TGTGCCAGCTCACCAGAAATACCAGGGATCGGAGGGAGAGGGACTGAAGCTTTCTTT. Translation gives CASSPEIPGIGGRGTEAFF.

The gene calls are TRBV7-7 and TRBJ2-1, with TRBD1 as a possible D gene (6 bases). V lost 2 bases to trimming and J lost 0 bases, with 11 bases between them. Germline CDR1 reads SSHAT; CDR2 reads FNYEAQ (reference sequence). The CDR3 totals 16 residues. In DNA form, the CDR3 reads TGTGCCAGCAGCTTAAACCCACAGGGCTCCTACAATGAGCAGTTCTTC. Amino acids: CASSLNPQGSYNEQFF. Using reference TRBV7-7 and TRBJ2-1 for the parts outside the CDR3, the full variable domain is GAGVSQSPRYKVTKRGQDVTLRCDPISSHATLYWYQQALGQGPEFLTYFNYEAQPDKSGLPSDRFSAERPEGSISTLTIQRTEQRDSAMYRCASSLNPQGSYNEQFFGPGTRLTVL.

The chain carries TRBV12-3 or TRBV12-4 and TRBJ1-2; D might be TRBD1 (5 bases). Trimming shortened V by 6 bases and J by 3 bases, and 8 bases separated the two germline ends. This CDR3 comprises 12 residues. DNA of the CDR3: TGTGCCAGCAGGGACAACGACTATGGCTACACCTTC. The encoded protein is CASRDNDYGYTF.

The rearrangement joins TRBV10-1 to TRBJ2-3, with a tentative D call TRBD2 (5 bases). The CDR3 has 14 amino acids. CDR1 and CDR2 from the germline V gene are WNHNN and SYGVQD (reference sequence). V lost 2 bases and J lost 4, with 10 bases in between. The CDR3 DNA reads TGCGCCAGCAGTGAGGAAGGAGGATCAGATACGCAGTATTTT. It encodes CASSEEGGSDTQYF.

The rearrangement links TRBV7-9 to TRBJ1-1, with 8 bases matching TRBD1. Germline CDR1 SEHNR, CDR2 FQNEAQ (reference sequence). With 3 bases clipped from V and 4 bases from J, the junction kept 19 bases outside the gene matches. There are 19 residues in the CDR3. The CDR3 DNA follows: TGTGCCAGCAGCTTCGGCTCGGGGGGACAGGTGGGTTCGGGCACTGAAGCTTTCTTT. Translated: CASSFGSGGQVGSGTEAFF.

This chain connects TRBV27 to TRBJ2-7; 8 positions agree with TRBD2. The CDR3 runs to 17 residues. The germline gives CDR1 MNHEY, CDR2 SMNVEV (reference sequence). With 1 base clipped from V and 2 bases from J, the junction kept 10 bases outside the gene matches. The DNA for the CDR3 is TGTGCCAGCAGTTTATTTCTGGCGGGGGGCTCCACCTACGAGCAGTACTTC. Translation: CASSLFLAGGSTYEQYF.

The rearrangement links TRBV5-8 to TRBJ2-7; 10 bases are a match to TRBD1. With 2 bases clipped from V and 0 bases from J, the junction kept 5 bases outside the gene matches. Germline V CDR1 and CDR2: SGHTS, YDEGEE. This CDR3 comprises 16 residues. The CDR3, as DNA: TGTGCCAGCAGCTTAGCCGGGACAGGGGCCTCCTACGAGCAGTACTTC. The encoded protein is CASSLAGTGASYEQYF. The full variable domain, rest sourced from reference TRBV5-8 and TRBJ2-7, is EAGVTQSPTHLIKTRGQQATLRCSPISGHTSVYWYQQALGLGLQFLLWYDEGEERNRGNFPPRFSGRQFPNYSSELNVNALELEDSALYLCASSLAGTGASYEQYFGPGTRLTVT.

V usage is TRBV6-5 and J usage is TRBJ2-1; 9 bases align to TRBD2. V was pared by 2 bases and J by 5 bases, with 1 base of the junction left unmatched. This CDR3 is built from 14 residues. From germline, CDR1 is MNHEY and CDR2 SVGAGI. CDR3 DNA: TGTGCCAGCAGTTACGCGGGGGGGAACAATGAGCAGTTCTTC. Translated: CASSYAGGNNEQFF.

CDR3 in DNA: TGTGCCAGCAGTTTAGCGGGAAACACCATATATTTT. Translated: CASSLAGNTIYF. This chain connects TRBV28 to TRBJ1-3, with D uncertain. This CDR3 is built from 12 residues. The germline V gene encodes CDR1 MDHEN and CDR2 SYDVKM. The germline V and J ends were trimmed by 2 bases and 4 bases, with 3 bases remaining between them.

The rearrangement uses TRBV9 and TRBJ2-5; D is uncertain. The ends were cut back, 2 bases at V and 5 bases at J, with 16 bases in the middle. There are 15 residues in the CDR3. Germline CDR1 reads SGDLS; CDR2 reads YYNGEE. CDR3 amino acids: CASSVFPGPRETQYF. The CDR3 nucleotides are TGTGCCAGCAGCGTCTTCCCGGGTCCACGGGAGACCCAGTACTTC.

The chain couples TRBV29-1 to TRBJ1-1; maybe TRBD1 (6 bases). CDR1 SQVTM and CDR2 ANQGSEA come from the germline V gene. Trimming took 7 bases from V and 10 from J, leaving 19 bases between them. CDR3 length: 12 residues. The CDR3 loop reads CSAQEQGGVAFF. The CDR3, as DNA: TGCAGCGCTCAGGAACAGGGTGGTGTAGCTTTCTTT.

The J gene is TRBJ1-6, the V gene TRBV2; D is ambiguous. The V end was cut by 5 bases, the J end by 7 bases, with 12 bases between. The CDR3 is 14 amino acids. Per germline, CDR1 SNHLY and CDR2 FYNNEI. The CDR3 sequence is CASSPRGLNSPLHF. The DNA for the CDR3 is TGTGCCAGCAGTCCCCGGGGTTTGAATTCACCCCTCCACTTT.

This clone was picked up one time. In DNA form, the CDR3 reads TGTGCCAGTAGCGGGACAGGAGAATTCTACGAGCAGTACTTC. The encoded protein is CASSGTGEFYEQYF. The rearrangement joins TRBV7-9 to TRBJ2-7; D tentatively fits TRBD1 or TRBD2 (8 bases each). CDR3 length equals 14 residues. Per the germline V gene, CDR1 is SEHNR and CDR2 is FQNEAQ (reference sequence). Trimming took off 9 bases at V and 3 bases at J, with 18 bases between the two ends.

This CDR3 is CASSLDFRSYNEQFF. The CDR3 DNA reads TGTGCCAGCAGCTTAGACTTCCGGTCCTACAATGAGCAGTTCTTC. The genes are TRBV7-2 and TRBJ2-1; no clear D gene. V lost 1 base to trimming and J lost 1 base, with 8 bases between them. The germline V gene has CDR1 SGHTA and CDR2 FQGNSA. The CDR3 is 15 residues long.

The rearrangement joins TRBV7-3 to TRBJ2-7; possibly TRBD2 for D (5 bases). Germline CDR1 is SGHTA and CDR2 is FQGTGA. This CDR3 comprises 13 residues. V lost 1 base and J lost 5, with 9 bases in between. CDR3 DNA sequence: TGTGCCAGCAGCTTAAACTCGGGGAACGAGCAGTACTTC. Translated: CASSLNSGNEQYF.

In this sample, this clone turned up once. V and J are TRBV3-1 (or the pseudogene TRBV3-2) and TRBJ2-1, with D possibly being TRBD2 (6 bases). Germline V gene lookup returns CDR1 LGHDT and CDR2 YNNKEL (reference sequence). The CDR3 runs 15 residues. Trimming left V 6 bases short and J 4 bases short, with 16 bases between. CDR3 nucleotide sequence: TGTGCCAGCAGGGGACGGGACTTTAAATACAATGAGCAGTTCTTC. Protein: CASRGRDFKYNEQFF.

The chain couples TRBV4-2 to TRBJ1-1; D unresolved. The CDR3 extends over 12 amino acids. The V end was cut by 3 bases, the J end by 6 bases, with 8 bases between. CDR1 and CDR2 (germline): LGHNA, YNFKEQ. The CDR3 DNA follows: TGTGCCAGCAGCCAGGGGAGGGCTGAAGCTTTCTTT. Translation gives CASSQGRAEAFF.

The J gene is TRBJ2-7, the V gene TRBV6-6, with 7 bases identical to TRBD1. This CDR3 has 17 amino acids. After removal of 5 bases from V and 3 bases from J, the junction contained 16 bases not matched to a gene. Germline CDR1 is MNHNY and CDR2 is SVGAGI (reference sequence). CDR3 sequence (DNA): TGTGCCAGCAGTCCCCTACCCGTTCGGACAGGCGACTACGAGCAGTACTTC. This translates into CASSPLPVRTGDYEQYF.

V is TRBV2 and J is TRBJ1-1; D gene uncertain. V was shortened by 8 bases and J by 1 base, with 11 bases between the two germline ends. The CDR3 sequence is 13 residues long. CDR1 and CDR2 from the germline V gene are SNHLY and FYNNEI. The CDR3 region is CASPVRWNTEAFF. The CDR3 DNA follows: TGTGCCAGCCCTGTCCGGTGGAACACTGAAGCTTTCTTT.

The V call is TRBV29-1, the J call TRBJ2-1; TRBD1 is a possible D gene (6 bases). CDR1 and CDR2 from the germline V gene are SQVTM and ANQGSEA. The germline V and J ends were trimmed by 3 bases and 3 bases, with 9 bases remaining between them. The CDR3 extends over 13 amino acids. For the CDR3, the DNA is TGCAGCGTTGAGACAGGTGACTACAATGAGCAGTTCTTC. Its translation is CSVETGDYNEQFF.

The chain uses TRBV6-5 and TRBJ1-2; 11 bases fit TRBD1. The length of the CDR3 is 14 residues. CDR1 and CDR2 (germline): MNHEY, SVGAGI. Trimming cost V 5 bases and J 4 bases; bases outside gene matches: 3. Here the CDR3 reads CASSQGQGGYGYTF. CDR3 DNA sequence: TGTGCCAGCAGTCAGGGACAGGGGGGCTATGGCTACACCTTC.

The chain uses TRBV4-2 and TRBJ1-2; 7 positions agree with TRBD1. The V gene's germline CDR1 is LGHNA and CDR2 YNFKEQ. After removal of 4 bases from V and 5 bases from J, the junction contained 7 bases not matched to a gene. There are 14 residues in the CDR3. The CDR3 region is CASSPETGQYGYTF. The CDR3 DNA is TGTGCCAGCAGCCCCGAGACAGGGCAGTATGGCTACACCTTC.

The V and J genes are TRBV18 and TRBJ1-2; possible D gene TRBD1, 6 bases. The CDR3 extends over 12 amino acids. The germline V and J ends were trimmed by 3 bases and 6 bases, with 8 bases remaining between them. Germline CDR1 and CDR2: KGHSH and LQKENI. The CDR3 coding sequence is TGTGCCAGCTCACCGAACAGGGATGGCTACACCTTC. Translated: CASSPNRDGYTF.

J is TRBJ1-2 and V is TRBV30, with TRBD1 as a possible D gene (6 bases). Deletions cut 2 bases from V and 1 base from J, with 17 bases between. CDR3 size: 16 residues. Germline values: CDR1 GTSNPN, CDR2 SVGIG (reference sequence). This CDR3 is CAWSIPGGDFNYGYTF. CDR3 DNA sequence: TGTGCCTGGAGTATCCCGGGGGGCGATTTTAACTATGGCTACACCTTC.